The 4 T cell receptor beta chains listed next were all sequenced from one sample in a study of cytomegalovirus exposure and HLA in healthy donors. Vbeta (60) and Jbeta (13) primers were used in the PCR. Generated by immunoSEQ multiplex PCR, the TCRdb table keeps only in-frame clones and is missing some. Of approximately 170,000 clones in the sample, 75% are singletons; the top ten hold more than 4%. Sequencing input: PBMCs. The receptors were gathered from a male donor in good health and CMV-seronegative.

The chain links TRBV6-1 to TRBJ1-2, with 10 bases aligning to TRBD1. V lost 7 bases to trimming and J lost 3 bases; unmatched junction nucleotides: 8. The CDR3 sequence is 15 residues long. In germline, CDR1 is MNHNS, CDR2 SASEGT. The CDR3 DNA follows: TGTGCCAGCATACAGGGACAGGGGATCCACTATGGCTACACCTTC. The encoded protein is CASIQGQGIHYGYTF.

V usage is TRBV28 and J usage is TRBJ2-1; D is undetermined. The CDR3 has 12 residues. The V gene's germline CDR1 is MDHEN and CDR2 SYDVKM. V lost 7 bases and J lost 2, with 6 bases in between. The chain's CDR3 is CASTGTYNEQFF. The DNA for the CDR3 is TGTGCCAGCACAGGAACCTACAATGAGCAGTTCTTC.

The CDR3 spells CASSDGTSGYEQYF. CDR3 coding DNA: TGTGCCAGCAGTGACGGGACTAGCGGTTACGAGCAGTACTTC. The V and J genes are TRBV2 and TRBJ2-7; TRBD2 aligns across 11 bases. The CDR3 has 14 residues. V shed 3 bases, J shed 4 bases, and the junction held 2 bases outside the gene matches. CDR1 is SNHLY, CDR2 FYNNEI, per germline. The complete variable domain, with remaining parts taken from reference TRBV2 and TRBJ2-7, reads EPEVTQTPSHQVTQMGQEVILRCVPISNHLYFYWYRQILGQKVEFLVSFYNNEISEKSEIFDDQFSVERPDGSNFTLKIRSTKLEDSAMYFCASSDGTSGYEQYFGPGTRLTVT.

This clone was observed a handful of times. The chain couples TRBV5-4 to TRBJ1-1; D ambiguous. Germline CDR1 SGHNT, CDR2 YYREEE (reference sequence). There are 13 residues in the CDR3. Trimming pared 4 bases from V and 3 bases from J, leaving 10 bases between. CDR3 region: CASSPRMDTEAFF. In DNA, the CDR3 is TGTGCCAGCAGCCCCAGGATGGACACTGAAGCTTTCTTT.